This TCR beta chain comes out of a study of cytomegalovirus exposure and HLA in healthy donors (TCRdb year 2017). Regarding the research as a whole: An earlier analysis of some 600 of the donors reported around 280 Gb of sequence data and 100 million to 120 million unique TCR beta sequences obtained from 180 million or so T cells. About 280 gigabases of sequencing data and around 80 million unique TCR sequences made up an early release that covered about 640 HLA-typed donors. Of the approximately 400 genotyped donors, 81% were placed in the genetic ancestry cluster associated with self-reported Caucasian donors. The study aimed to test whether signatures of past pathogen exposure could be identified by cataloging public T cell receptors. Using immunosequencing, the study profiled T cell repertoires from fewer than 700 subjects and related those repertoires to cytomegalovirus serostatus. Besides the first cohort of some 670 subjects, a separate validation cohort made up of 120 different subjects was used. To predict cytomegalovirus infection status, the study brought together high-throughput TCR immunosequencing, statistical association of individual TCRs with disease status, and machine learning. A later analysis re-examined previously published TCR beta repertoires from more than 600 donors and added high-resolution HLA genotyping to investigate patterns of TCR occurrence. The later analysis used no new phenotypic data to find candidate immune exposures, relying instead on TCR beta sequences and their occurrence across donors. An earlier analysis of 587 of the donors used high-throughput TCR beta sequencing to judge whether each TCR beta V gene segment behaved as functional or pseudogenic. Alongside the repertoire data, information on donor age, sex, ethnicity and CMV serostatus was compiled. A later genetic analysis took genome-wide SNP genotypes for about three fifths of the 666 donors and used that subset as a discovery cohort. All discovery cohort repertoires had been generated on a single sequencing platform. HLA typing included class I and class II loci at four-digit resolution. The number of typed donors differed by locus: roughly 620-640 for A, B, C, DRB1 and DQB1; 500 to 550 for DQA1; roughly 600 for DPA1; and some 470 for DPB1. About 5 DR-DQ haplotypes were handled as single units for association and clustering, since linkage in the cohort was strong. Among roughly 400 genotyped donors of the cohort, an average of around 250,000 unique TCR beta nucleotide sequences was sequenced per donor, of which about 18% were non-productive. Findings and caveats that apply to the study as a whole: While some public TCRs were present in many individuals, most TCR sequences turned up only very rarely across donors. A further reported finding was that TCR beta sequences accurately predicted the HLA-A and HLA-B alleles for most subjects in the first cohort. A total of 150 to 200 TCR beta chains were listed by the study as associated with cytomegalovirus. A later genetic analysis reported fewer N-insertions in productive TCRs among donors in an Asian-associated ancestry cluster than the roughly 620-donor mean. According to a later analysis, parvovirus B19, influenza, CMV and Epstein-Barr virus appeared linked to several top co-occurrence clusters. A cluster of highly shared sequence variants was judged likely to represent a technical artifact of the sequencing pipeline. The cohort was sequenced for TCR beta chains only, and without alpha or paired-chain data the features that could be detected were limited. Compared with equally common non-associated chains, HLA-associated TCR beta chains in a later analysis were more clonally expanded and had lower generation probabilities. According to the authors, the approach could potentially be generalized to other disease states and immunological phenotypes. A later genetic analysis associated a missense DCLRE1C variant with V-gene and J-gene trimming of TCR beta chains, and an independent cohort replicated the association. Immune exposure information for the cohort was limited to CMV serostatus. Assigning TCR associations to individual alleles was difficult when HLA alleles, especially DR and DQ, strongly co-occurred. Presence/absence analyses assumed roughly uniform sequencing depth across donors, an assumption that may not hold. In an earlier analysis of 587 of the donors, most TCR beta V segments appeared in productive rearrangements about 87% or about 30% of the time, broadly matching IMGT annotations. A few of the identified cytomegalovirus-associated TCR beta chains were confirmed in vitro to be specific for cytomegalovirus antigens. Approximately 16 rarely observed V segments, including chromosome 9 orphons, were excluded from the earlier analysis of almost 600 of the donors because counts were too low. In a later analysis, most CMV-associated TCR beta chains were found to appear HLA-restricted, with HLA associations seemingly driven largely by CMV exposure. Linkage disequilibrium might explain the correlated functional status among segregating V segments, but an unknown experimental factor could not be ruled out. In a later analysis, TCR association rates were found to vary across HLA loci, with the most associated TCRs seen for DRB1 alleles and the fewest for HLA-C alleles. A later analysis associated 16,951 TCR beta sequences with specific HLA alleles at a false discovery rate of 0.05. Because HLA typing was missing for some donors at each locus, association tests included only the typed subset. The classifier was reported to diagnose cytomegalovirus status with high specificity and sensitivity in both the original and validation cohorts.

Libraries came from the immunoSEQ multiplex PCR assay. For the multiplex PCR, a mixture combining 60 forward primers for TCR Vbeta segments and 13 reverse primers for TCR Jbeta segments was used. The CDR3 region of rearranged TCR beta genes was amplified from genomic DNA with a multiplex PCR assay. On the Illumina HiSeq System, the amplified TCR beta libraries were sequenced as 87-base-pair reads. The study's processing was this. In a later analysis, roughly 80 million unique TCR beta chains were counted across the 500 to 850 repertoires, and roughly 10 million of these chains were shared by at least two donors. Raw reads were error-corrected and collapsed into unique sequences by a nearest-neighbor algorithm in which closely related sequences were merged to remove PCR and sequencing errors. V, D and J gene segments were assigned by aligning CDR3 sequences to IMGT reference sequences. For a sequence to be retained, a match of at least six nucleotides to both a V gene segment and a J gene segment was required. Rearrangements were classified as productive when the CDR3 lacked stop codons and remained in frame with V and J, and all other rearrangements were classified as non-productive. Following IMGT convention, CDR3 was defined as the stretch from the second conserved V-encoded cysteine to the conserved J-encoded phenylalanine. The earlier analysis of 500 to 650 of the donors excluded any sequence lacking an unambiguous match to a single V gene segment. In an earlier analysis of some 590 of the donors, a V segment was called functional when productive rearrangements were above 56.7%, and segregating when the standard deviation between donors exceeded 5%. To diagnose cytomegalovirus status from the catalog of TCR beta chain sequences, a statistical classification framework was built. In a later analysis, V and J genes were assigned by comparing TCR nucleotide sequences against IMGT/GENE-DB human TR gene sequences. In a later analysis, CDR3 sequences and most-parsimonious VDJ recombination scenarios were assigned using the TCRdist pipeline. A later analysis defined each TCR beta chain by its CDR3 amino acid sequence plus V-gene family, and excluded reads lacking a unique V-gene family. A later analysis removed roughly 590 highly shared, low-generation-probability nucleotide sequences to deal with suspected cross-contamination and a sequencing artifact. For each public chain, a later analysis derived a clonal expansion index from normalized ranks of inferred template counts within each repertoire. In a later analysis, generation probabilities were computed using a VDJ recombination model fitted to out-of-frame rearrangements, and the results were checked against IGoR. In a later analysis, hypergeometric tests were used to score TCR-TCR, TCR-HLA and TCR-CMV co-occurrence, with a repertoire-size bias correction applied to TCR pairs. In a later analysis, false discovery rates were estimated by permuting HLA or CMV assignments 20 times. A later analysis grouped co-occurring TCRs with DBSCAN, adding TCRdist sequence similarity when clustering within HLA-allele-positive subsets. Repertoires with fewer than 30,000 or more than 120,000 public chains, plus five repertoires with anomalous nucleotide sharing, were excluded from co-occurrence clustering. This immuneACCESS table, as held by TCRdb, lists in-frame sequences with V and J called but not all clones. Of the missing ones, under half trace to an unresolved V gene in checked studies; the others have no known cause. That table furnishes V, J and clone size, whereas the DNA furnished D and trimming. The sample table shows tens of thousands of clones, and around three quarters are seen once. About 7.6% of the sample is taken by the ten largest.

A remark on this clone: The antigen it recognizes is unknown. Base qualities are not provided; no much larger clone lies one nucleotide away.

In total, roughly 710 healthy bone marrow donors made up the cohort. At the time of sampling, every cohort member was nominally healthy, though immune exposures that went unrecorded were likely present. The donor was CMV seropositive and was included in the group of 270 or so seropositive cohort members. Each donor provided a peripheral blood sample, and peripheral blood mononuclear cells were used for TCR beta sequencing. Genomic DNA was extracted from the blood cell samples with the Qiagen DNeasy Blood Extraction Kit. The sample consisted of PBMCs. The clonotype was recovered from a man aged 55 to 70 in good health and CMV-seropositive.

The base sequence is TGTGCCACTGTAAGTCACTTAGGGCTACTAGCGGGAGCCACAGATACGCAGTATTTT. This translates into CATVSHLGLLAGATDTQYF. The chain uses TRBV6-8 and TRBJ2-3; 11 bases in the junction line up with TRBD2. V is pruned by 10 bases and J by 2 bases, leaving 20 bases of the junction without a gene match. CDR1 and CDR2, looked up from the germline V gene, are MNHGY and SAAAGT. Counted from cysteine to phenylalanine, this CDR3 has 19 amino acids. Only the CDR3 DNA stays, 57 bases, in frame from base 1.